Reported below is one TCR beta chain. What it binds is unknown. Treatment here: roughly ten-day PBMC culture with coronavirus spike peptide pools or control peptides (ViraFEST assay). The record originates from a study of vaccination and CD4 T cells after COVID-19. The overall study: Post-vaccination samples were procured at a median of 72 days following dose two (range 14 to 241). In the control cultures, a CEFX pool, an HIV-1 Nef pool, or no peptide was supplied.

Oncomine TCR Beta short-read sequencing was applied to DNA from cultured CD4+ T cells. Using its own MiXCR run on the PCR reads, TCRdb lists one record per CDR3 protein. The sample has 9,500 to 15,000 distinct CDR3 sequences; around 60% are singletons. V gave up 4 bases and J gave up 3 bases; unmatched junction bases: 16. Germline values: CDR1 SGHRS, CDR2 YFSETQ. The CDR3 has 17 residues. Specimen: CD4+ T cells from blood, cultured in vitro. This TCR was recovered from a human donor who had recovered from COVID-19. The rearrangement links TRBV5-1 to TRBJ2-7; 7 nucleotides line up with TRBD2. The CDR3 loop is CASSRVSSSGGNYEQYF. In DNA form, the CDR3 reads TGCGCCAGCAGCCGTGTCTCCTCTAGCGGAGGGAACTACGAGCAGTACTTC.